This T cell receptor (beta chain) was sequenced during a study of cytotoxic CD8 clonotypes in ibrutinib-treated CLL. Sequenced by immunoSEQ multiplex PCR; TCRdb stores in-frame clones only, minus some. The data show about 130,000 clones, with around four fifths seen just once and about 3.3% held by the top ten. This receptor was obtained from a human donor with chronic lymphocytic leukemia. The material was PBMCs, obtained after 24 months of ibrutinib treatment.

The CDR3: CASSVRGGFGYTF. The CDR3 nucleotides read TGTGCCAGCAGCGTGAGAGGGGGCTTTGGCTACACCTTC. The rearrangement links TRBV9 to TRBJ1-2; 7 positions match TRBD1. Trimming at V came to 2 bases and at J to 7 bases, leaving 5 bases not matched to a gene. This CDR3 is built from 13 residues. The germline V gene has CDR1 SGDLS and CDR2 YYNGEE.